This T cell receptor (beta chain) was captured in a study of T cells after yellow fever vaccination. A few counts support this clonotype. TCRdb used MiXCR to reprocess the 5' RACE reads, holding one entry per CDR3 protein. This repertoire shows more than 120,000 distinct CDR3 sequences, roughly 8% found once; its top ten account for less than 0.95%. CDR1 and CDR2 (germline): SGHNT, YYREEE (reference sequence). The CDR3 consists of 14 residues. V lost 4 bases and J lost 2, with 13 bases in between. The sample consisted of CD4+ T cells sorted from PBMCs, taken 5 days after the yellow fever booster vaccination. The sequence derives from a man aged 25 to 45 who received the YFV17D yellow fever vaccine. The chain combines TRBV5-4 with TRBJ2-7, with a weak D call TRBD2 (6 bases). In DNA form, the CDR3 reads TGTGCCAGCAGCCATCCTAGCGAGCCCTACGAGCAGTACTTC. This translates into CASSHPSEPYEQYF. The full variable domain, completed using reference TRBV5-4 and TRBJ2-7, is ETGVTQSPTHLIKTRGQQVTLRCSSQSGHNTVSWYQQALGQGPQFIFQYYREEENGRGNFPPRFSGLQFPNYSSELNVNALELDDSALYLCASSHPSEPYEQYFGPGTRLTVT.